A single sample gave rise to the 22 T cell receptor beta chains below, sequenced in a study of blood T cell repertoires in COVID-19. Profiling relied on immunoSEQ multiplex PCR, and the TCRdb table lists in-frame clones only, not all of them. The sample carries a few hundred thousand clones, 70% to 90% recorded once. Sequenced input: PBMCs or T cells enriched from blood (not recorded which). The receptor set was obtained from a woman aged 50 to 60 who had recovered from COVID-19.

The V gene is TRBV27, the J gene TRBJ2-7; 14 nucleotides match TRBD2. The junction had 5 bases not matched to a gene; V was cut back by 2 bases and J by 2 bases. The CDR3 extends over 17 amino acids. Per germline, CDR1 MNHEY and CDR2 SMNVEV (reference sequence). The CDR3 sequence is CASSLIGTSGSTYEQYF. The CDR3 DNA reads TGTGCCAGCAGTTTAATAGGGACTAGCGGGAGCACCTACGAGCAGTACTTC.

The gene calls are TRBV7-9 and TRBJ2-1; 12 positions agree with TRBD2. This CDR3 contains 14 residues. Germline V gene data show CDR1 as SEHNR and CDR2 as FQNEAQ (reference sequence). V trimming: 7 bases; J trimming: 10 bases; junction bases outside the gene matches: 8. DNA of the CDR3: TGTGCCAGCAACGGACTAGCGGGACGCCTCGAGCAGTTCTTC. Translating gives CASNGLAGRLEQFF.

The rearrangement joins TRBV2 to TRBJ2-1; 13 bases agree with TRBD2. CDR3 length equals 13 residues. Germline V lookup: CDR1 SNHLY, CDR2 FYNNEI. The ends lost 8 bases at V and 9 bases at J; junction bases unmatched: 4. CDR3 nucleotide sequence: TGTGCCAGCGGACTAGCGGGAGAGGTTGAGCAGTTCTTC. This codes for CASGLAGEVEQFF.

The chain couples TRBV5-1 to TRBJ1-1, with 12 bases matching TRBD1. The CDR3 has 15 residues. With 3 bases clipped from V and 6 bases from J, the junction kept 6 bases outside the gene matches. Germline V gives CDR1 SGHRS, CDR2 YFSETQ. The CDR3: CASSWGQGAVAEAFF. As DNA, the CDR3 is TGCGCCAGCAGCTGGGGACAGGGGGCAGTGGCTGAAGCTTTCTTT. The full variable domain, with the rest looked up from reference TRBV5-1 and TRBJ1-1, is KAGVTQTPRYLIKTRGQQVTLSCSPISGHRSVSWYQQTPGQGLQFLFEYFSETQRNKGNFPGRFSGRQFSNSRSEMNVSTLELGDSALYLCASSWGQGAVAEAFFGQGTRLTVV.

The V and J genes are TRBV18 and TRBJ2-7; weak D call: TRBD1 (5 bases). Germline V lookup: CDR1 KGHSH, CDR2 LQKENI. CDR3 length: 15 amino acids. The V end lost 4 bases, the J end lost 2 bases, and 15 bases lay between the germline ends. CDR3 protein: CASSQKQDRTYEQYF. For the CDR3, the DNA is TGTGCCAGCTCACAGAAACAGGACCGAACCTACGAGCAGTACTTC.

The chain recombines TRBV13 with TRBJ1-1; D gene ambiguous. V lost 3 bases to trimming and J lost 4 bases, with 9 bases between them. The CDR3 has 13 amino acids. Germline loops: CDR1 PRHDT, CDR2 FYEKMQ (reference sequence). Here the CDR3 reads CASSFPGTTEAFF. DNA of the CDR3: TGTGCCAGCAGCTTTCCCGGTACCACTGAAGCTTTCTTT.

The chain employs TRBV19 and TRBJ2-2, with D tentatively TRBD1 (5 bases). Germline-derived CDR1 and CDR2 are LNHDA and SQIVND (reference sequence). The CDR3 length is 13 residues. Deletions cut 6 bases from V and 7 bases from J, with 12 bases between. The CDR3 sequence is CASSIQGVGELFF. CDR3 sequence (DNA): TGTGCCAGTAGCATCCAGGGCGTCGGGGAGCTGTTTTTT.

The chain has TRBV4-1 and TRBJ1-5, with a possible D match to TRBD1 (6 bases). Germline-derived CDR1 and CDR2 are MGHRA and YSYEKL. The CDR3 loop spans 18 amino acids. The V and J ends lost 8 bases and 2 bases respectively, with 25 bases between them. The CDR3 DNA is TGCGCCAGCCGGGATACAGGGATCGGGCAATACGGCAATCAGCCCCAGCATTTT. Translating gives CASRDTGIGQYGNQPQHF.

This chain uses TRBV11-2 with TRBJ2-7, with a possible D match to TRBD2 (6 bases). This CDR3 has 15 residues. CDR1 is SGHAT, CDR2 FQNNGV, per germline. The V end was cut by 5 bases, the J end by 3 bases, with 17 bases between. The CDR3, as DNA: TGTGCCAGCAGCCCCATTCGGGAGAGAAACTACGAGCAGTACTTC. Protein product: CASSPIRERNYEQYF.

This clone appeared many times. The chain uses TRBV19 and TRBJ1-2, with D unresolved. The ends were cut back, 3 bases at V and 8 bases at J, with 10 bases in the middle. The CDR3 contains 12 residues. CDR1 and CDR2 from the germline V gene are LNHDA and SQIVND (reference sequence). CDR3: CASSMGRGGYTF. CDR3 in DNA: TGTGCCAGTAGTATGGGTAGAGGGGGCTACACCTTC.

This chain uses TRBV11-2 with TRBJ1-1; D is possibly TRBD1 (6 bases). Germline CDR1 SGHAT, CDR2 FQNNGV. Trimming took off 5 bases at V and 1 base at J, with 8 bases between the two ends. CDR3 length: 13 residues. CDR3 bases: TGTGCCAGCAGCACGGACAGGAACACTGAAGCTTTCTTT. It yields the protein CASSTDRNTEAFF. The full variable domain, in which reference TRBV11-2 and TRBJ1-1 provide the parts outside the CDR3, is EAGVAQSPRYKIIEKRQSVAFWCNPISGHATLYWYQQILGQGPKLLIQFQNNGVVDDSQLPKDRFSAERLKGVDSTLKIQPAKLEDSAVYLCASSTDRNTEAFFGQGTRLTVV.

The chain employs TRBV19 and TRBJ1-2, with D uncertain. Germline CDR1 and CDR2: LNHDA and SQIVND (reference sequence). The V end lost 4 bases, the J end lost 2 bases, and 8 bases lay between the germline ends. The CDR3 is 13 amino acids. CDR3 nucleotide sequence: TGTGCCAGTAGTAAGGCGGGGAACTATGGCTACACCTTC. The encoded protein is CASSKAGNYGYTF. Complete variable domain (other parts from reference TRBV19 and TRBJ1-2): DGGITQSPKYLFRKEGQNVTLSCEQNLNHDAMYWYRQDPGQGLRLIYYSQIVNDFQKGDIAEGYSVSREKKESFPLTVTSAQKNPTAFYLCASSKAGNYGYTFGSGTRLTVV.

This clone was recorded once. The V gene is TRBV28, the J gene TRBJ1-1; TRBD1 matches 9 bases. CDR1 is MDHEN, CDR2 SYDVKM, per germline. CDR3 size: 12 residues. V was clipped by 9 bases and J by 5 bases; unmatched bases: 4. The CDR3 region is CASRQGETEAFF. Here the CDR3 DNA reads TGTGCCAGTCGACAGGGGGAGACTGAAGCTTTCTTT. The full variable domain, completed using reference TRBV28 and TRBJ1-1, is DVKVTQSSRYLVKRTGEKVFLECVQDMDHENMFWYRQDPGLGLRLIYFSYDVKMKEKGDIPEGYSVSREKKERFSLILESASTNQTSMYLCASRQGETEAFFGQGTRLTVV.

CDR3 DNA: TGTGCCAGCTCACCCGGGGGGGGCTTGAGCACTGAAGCTTTCTTT. Its protein product is CASSPGGGLSTEAFF. The chain combines TRBV18 with TRBJ1-1; D possibly corresponds to TRBD1 (6 bases). This CDR3 spans 15 amino acids. Looked up from germline, CDR1 is KGHSH and CDR2 is LQKENI. Between the trimmed V and J ends, which lost 3 bases and 4 bases, there was a span of 15 bases.

This clone was counted a few times. The rearrangement joins TRBV5-8 to TRBJ2-1; TRBD2 agrees at 8 bases. The V gene's germline CDR1 is SGHTS and CDR2 YDEGEE. V lost 4 bases and J lost 7; bases outside the gene matches: 13. The CDR3 totals 16 residues. Here the CDR3 reads CASSLSGTRFRNEQFF. In DNA form, the CDR3 reads TGTGCCAGCAGCCTATCCGGGACTAGATTTAGAAATGAGCAGTTCTTC.

This rearrangement joins TRBV10-1 to TRBJ1-2, with 9 bases lining up with TRBD1. The CDR3 extends over 17 amino acids. From germline, CDR1 is WNHNN and CDR2 SYGVQD (reference sequence). The junction had 15 bases not matched to a gene; V was cut back by 10 bases and J by 0 bases. The CDR3 loop reads CATHLGTGLHTNYGYTF. Here the CDR3 DNA reads TGCGCCACCCACTTGGGGACAGGGCTTCATACTAACTATGGCTACACCTTC.

This chain connects TRBV5-6 to TRBJ1-6, with 7 positions matching TRBD1. The CDR3 is made up of 15 amino acids. Germline lookup yields CDR1 SGHDT and CDR2 YYEEEE. The J segment lost 7 bases and the V segment lost 2 bases, leaving 6 bases of the junction unmatched. CDR3: CASSFDRVKNSPLHF. The CDR3 DNA reads as TGTGCCAGCAGCTTTGACAGGGTCAAAAATTCACCCCTCCACTTT.

The rearrangement links TRBV5-8 to TRBJ1-4; tentative D call: TRBD1 (5 bases). The CDR3 spans 16 residues. V was cut by 4 bases and J by 0 bases, with 13 bases left in between. Germline V gives CDR1 SGHTS, CDR2 YDEGEE. CDR3 DNA sequence: TGTGCCAGCAGCCCCGGGGGACGTGCAACTAATGAAAAACTGTTTTTT. As protein: CASSPGGRATNEKLFF. Looking up the rest from reference TRBV5-8 and TRBJ1-4 gives the full variable domain: EAGVTQSPTHLIKTRGQQATLRCSPISGHTSVYWYQQALGLGLQFLLWYDEGEERNRGNFPPRFSGRQFPNYSSELNVNALELEDSALYLCASSPGGRATNEKLFFGSGTQLSVL.

The CDR3 DNA follows: TGTGCCAGCAGTGTACCAACGGGAGCCAAAAACATTCAGTACTTC. It yields the protein CASSVPTGAKNIQYF. The chain links TRBV25-1 to TRBJ2-4; D unresolved. This CDR3 is 15 amino acids long. Germline loops: CDR1 MGHDK, CDR2 SYGVNS. Trimming stripped 4 bases from V and 0 bases from J, with 10 bases between.

The J gene is TRBJ2-1, the V gene TRBV15, with D tentatively TRBD2 (5 bases). Trimming cost V 5 bases and J 9 bases, with 14 bases left between them. Looked up from germline, CDR1 is LNHNV and CDR2 is YYDKDF (reference sequence). This CDR3 has 13 residues. The CDR3 is CATSYNRAGEQFF. CDR3 coding DNA: TGTGCCACCAGCTACAACCGGGCGGGTGAGCAGTTCTTC.

The V call is TRBV5-4, the J call TRBJ2-3; TRBD2 aligns across 12 bases. V lost 2 bases and J lost 4; bases outside the gene matches: 5. CDR3 length: 16 residues. The germline CDR1 and CDR2 sequences are SGHNT and YYREEE (reference sequence). DNA of the CDR3: TGTGCCAGCAGCTTTAGACTAGCGGGAGTATCAGATACGCAGTATTTT. It is translated as CASSFRLAGVSDTQYF.

CDR3 sequence reads: CASGFSTGGAVKLFF. CDR3 nucleotides: TGTGCTAGTGGTTTCTCGACAGGGGGCGCGGTAAAACTGTTTTTT. V gene TRBV12-5 combines with J gene TRBJ1-4; 10 nucleotides line up with TRBD1. With 3 bases clipped from V and 10 bases from J, the junction kept 8 bases outside the gene matches. Looked up from germline, CDR1 is LGHNT and CDR2 is FRNRAP. The CDR3 consists of 15 residues.